One and the same sample provided the 25 T cell receptor beta chains below, sequenced in a study of early T cells in non-severe SARS-CoV-2 infection. TCRdb itself ran the 5' RACE reads through MiXCR, one entry per CDR3 protein. The sample gives fewer than 75,000 distinct CDR3 sequences, more than 15% of which show up once; 8.9% is in the top ten. This material consisted of whole blood, taken at baseline. These receptors originate from an adult who was a healthcare worker with PCR-confirmed SARS-CoV-2 infection or an uninfected control (not recorded which).

V is TRBV4-3 and J is TRBJ2-7; tentative D call: TRBD2 (6 bases). Germline loops: CDR1 LGHNA, CDR2 YSLEER. CDR3 length: 15 residues. V shed 1 base and J shed 3 bases, with 13 bases lying between them. The CDR3 DNA sequence: TGCGCCAGCAGCCAAGGACGTCTGGGGGGCTACGAGCAGTACTTC. This encodes CASSQGRLGGYEQYF.

Only a few counts were recorded for this clonotype. The chain recombines TRBV15 with TRBJ1-3, with 9 bases matching TRBD1. The V gene's germline CDR1 is LNHNV and CDR2 YYDKDF (reference sequence). V lost 2 bases and J lost 4; bases outside the gene matches: 3. This CDR3 comprises 15 residues. CDR3 sequence reads: CATSRRGQGGNTIYF. As DNA, the CDR3 is TGTGCCACCAGCAGACGGGGACAGGGAGGAAACACCATATATTTT.

The chain is built from TRBV24-1 and TRBJ2-3; D gene unclear. The CDR3 is made up of 14 amino acids. Germline lookup yields CDR1 KGHDR and CDR2 SFDVKD. V was pared by 1 base and J by 3 bases, with 7 bases between. This chain's CDR3 is CATSDFSGTDTQYF. As DNA, the CDR3 is TGTGCCACCAGTGATTTTTCCGGGACAGATACGCAGTATTTT.

The rearrangement joins TRBV7-8 to TRBJ1-5; D gene ambiguous. Germline V gene data show CDR1 as SGHVS and CDR2 as FQNEAQ. The ends were cut back, 5 bases at V and 0 bases at J, with 2 bases in the middle. CDR3 length: 12 amino acids. The CDR3 nucleotides read TGTGCCAGCAGCGCTAGCAATCAGCCCCAGCATTTT. The encoded protein is CASSASNQPQHF.

In this sample, this clonotype turned up a few times. This chain joins TRBV2 and TRBJ2-2; 13 bases align to TRBD2. The J segment lost 6 bases and the V segment lost 5 bases, leaving 9 bases of the junction unmatched. This CDR3 contains 17 residues. Germline lookup yields CDR1 SNHLY and CDR2 FYNNEI. CDR3 nucleotide sequence: TGTGCCAGCAGTAGGACTAGCGGGAGTCTCATGGCCGGGGAGCTGTTTTTT. Protein: CASSRTSGSLMAGELFF.

The rearrangement links TRBV10-3 to TRBJ2-5; D perhaps matches TRBD1 (5 bases). Trimming stripped 0 bases from V and 4 bases from J, with 12 bases between. CDR3 length: 15 amino acids. Germline lookup yields CDR1 ENHRY and CDR2 SYGVKD. The CDR3 loop reads CAISESGRAIETQYF. The CDR3 DNA follows: TGTGCCATCAGTGAGTCGGGGCGCGCGATAGAGACCCAGTACTTC.

This clonotype came up a few times. The chain joins TRBV11-2 to TRBJ2-5; D may match TRBD1 or TRBD2 (5 bases each). The germline V gene has CDR1 SGHAT and CDR2 FQNNGV. V was cut by 6 bases and J by 5 bases, with 22 bases left in between. The CDR3 loop spans 16 amino acids. CDR3 region: CASSPRTDTRSETQYF. CDR3 bases: TGTGCCAGCAGTCCTCGGACGGACACTAGGTCGGAGACCCAGTACTTC.

This clonotype was seen a handful of times. The chain has TRBV7-9 and TRBJ1-5, with a tentative D call TRBD1 (6 bases). Germline CDR1 reads SEHNR; CDR2 reads FQNEAQ (reference sequence). Trimming took off 0 bases at V and 3 bases at J, with 9 bases between the two ends. CDR3 size: 15 residues. The DNA of the CDR3 is TGTGCCAGCAGCTTAGCCACAGGGCACAATCAGCCCCAGCATTTT. Its protein product is CASSLATGHNQPQHF.

The chain links TRBV2 to TRBJ1-1; D gene ambiguous. V was pared by 7 bases and J by 0 bases, with 9 bases between. Germline lookup yields CDR1 SNHLY and CDR2 FYNNEI. This CDR3 is built from 13 residues. CDR3 in DNA: TGTGCCAGCACCTTGACTCTGAACACTGAAGCTTTCTTT. Residues: CASTLTLNTEAFF.

The genes are TRBV27 and TRBJ2-3; D gene unclear. The length of the CDR3 is 14 residues. The V gene lost 7 bases and the J gene lost 3 bases, with 14 bases spanning the gap. Germline CDR1 and CDR2: MNHEY and SMNVEV (reference sequence). The CDR3 DNA is TGTGCCAGCACTACGATGGGAAGGACAGATACGCAGTATTTT. Encoded protein: CASTTMGRTDTQYF.

This clonotype has just a few counts. V usage is TRBV28 and J usage is TRBJ2-7; 11 bases align to TRBD1. V was pared by 5 bases and J by 6 bases, with 9 bases of the junction left unmatched. The CDR3 has 15 residues. Germline values: CDR1 MDHEN, CDR2 SYDVKM. CDR3 sequence: CASSPRDRGGLEQYF. In DNA form, the CDR3 reads TGTGCCAGCAGTCCAAGGGACAGGGGGGGACTCGAGCAGTACTTC.

The rearrangement joins TRBV7-2 to TRBJ2-1; 11 bases line up with TRBD2. J lost 5 bases, V lost 1 base, and 13 bases had no gene match. This CDR3 has 19 residues. The germline gives CDR1 SGHTA, CDR2 FQGNSA. The CDR3, as DNA: TGTGCCAGCAGCTTAGAACCGTCTAGCGGGGGGTTTCATCACAATGAGCAGTTCTTC. Protein sequence: CASSLEPSSGGFHHNEQFF.

The genes are TRBV7-6 and TRBJ1-6; TRBD1 is a possible D gene (6 bases). The germline gives CDR1 SGHVS, CDR2 FNYEAQ. This CDR3 spans 13 amino acids. V lost 6 bases and J 8 bases, leaving 11 bases between the germline ends. Written as DNA, the CDR3 is TGTGCCAGCAGACAGGGTAGCGATTCACCCCTCCACTTT. It specifies CASRQGSDSPLHF.

The chain couples TRBV5-1 to TRBJ2-1, with 9 bases identical to TRBD2. Germline V gives CDR1 SGHRS, CDR2 YFSETQ. This CDR3 contains 16 residues. Trimming at V came to 3 bases and at J to 6 bases, leaving 10 bases not matched to a gene. Written as DNA, the CDR3 is TGCGCCAGCAGCTCCCAGGGGACTAGCCGGAGCAATGAGCAGTTCTTC. Encoded protein: CASSSQGTSRSNEQFF.

This clonotype was seen a handful of times. CDR3 coding DNA: TGTGCCAGCAGTTACGGGCTAGCGGGCACAGATACGCAGTATTTT. This codes for CASSYGLAGTDTQYF. The chain uses TRBV6-2 or TRBV6-3 and TRBJ2-3, with 7 bases aligning to TRBD2. Germline V gene sequence: CDR1 MNHEY, CDR2 SVGEGT. CDR3 length: 15 amino acids. The V gene end was trimmed by 2 bases and the J gene end by 1 base; junction bases not matched to a gene: 3.

The V gene is TRBV29-1, the J gene TRBJ1-5, with TRBD1 identical over 10 bases. The trim removed 7 bases at V and 5 bases at J, leaving 2 bases unmatched. This CDR3 is 12 amino acids long. CDR1 SQVTM and CDR2 ANQGSEA come from the germline V gene. The CDR3: CSAGTGDQPQHF. The DNA of the CDR3 is TGCAGCGCCGGGACAGGGGATCAGCCCCAGCATTTT.

This clonotype has more than one count but fewer than ten. The chain links TRBV7-2 to TRBJ1-3; 9 bases align to TRBD1. This CDR3 contains 16 residues. CDR1 and CDR2 from the germline V gene are SGHTA and FQGNSA. J gave up 2 bases and V 1 base, and 3 bases lay outside the gene matches. Here the CDR3 DNA reads TGTGCCAGCAGCTTAGTCGGACAGGGGACTGGAAACACCATATATTTT. Its protein is CASSLVGQGTGNTIYF.

This clonotype has more than one count but fewer than ten. The chain combines TRBV27 with TRBJ2-7; 8 nucleotides agree with TRBD1. The germline CDR1 and CDR2 sequences are MNHEY and SMNVEV (reference sequence). CDR3 length: 13 residues. The V segment lost 5 bases and the J segment 3 bases; nucleotides outside the gene matches: 3. The CDR3 here is CASSHGTGYEQYF. The DNA for the CDR3 is TGTGCCAGCAGTCACGGGACAGGCTACGAGCAGTACTTC.

In its sample, this clonotype was seen once. The rearrangement uses TRBV7-9 and TRBJ1-2; D is unresolved. V was pared by 5 bases and J by 0 bases, with 10 bases between. CDR3 length equals 14 residues. CDR1 SEHNR and CDR2 FQNEAQ come from the germline V gene (reference sequence). The DNA of the CDR3 is TGTGCCAGCAGCCCGGACGGAGCTAACTATGGCTACACCTTC. Its protein is CASSPDGANYGYTF.

The rearrangement joins TRBV11-2 to TRBJ2-7, with D possibly TRBD2 on 6 matching bases. The CDR3 contains 15 residues. Germline-derived CDR1 and CDR2 are SGHAT and FQNNGV. Trimming shortened V by 0 bases and J by 2 bases, and 11 bases separated the two germline ends. CDR3 residues: CASSLDMTRTYEQYF. The CDR3 nucleotides are TGTGCCAGCAGCTTAGATATGACTAGAACCTACGAGCAGTACTTC.

This clonotype came up a few times. V and J are TRBV27 and TRBJ1-6, with TRBD1 matching over 9 bases. Trimming took 7 bases from V and 7 from J; bases not matched to a gene: 14. Looked up from germline, CDR1 is MNHEY and CDR2 is SMNVEV (reference sequence). The CDR3 consists of 17 residues. In nucleotides, the CDR3 is TGTGCCAGCACCTTTTTACAGGGGGCTGTCGGAAATTCACCCCTCCACTTT. It is translated as CASTFLQGAVGNSPLHF.

For this clonotype: Since a much larger clone is just one base distant, this may be a read error. This sequence joins TRBV27 and TRBJ1-1; D not resolved. The germline CDR1 and CDR2 sequences are MNHEY and SMNVEV (reference sequence). Trimming stripped 6 bases from V and 1 base from J, with 3 bases between. The CDR3 is made up of 11 amino acids. The CDR3 loop is CASRRNTEAFF. The CDR3, as DNA: TGTGCCAGCAGGCGGAACACTGAAGCTTTCTTT.

A few counts support this clonotype. V is TRBV6-5 and J is TRBJ2-7; D is unresolved. The CDR3 is made up of 13 amino acids. V lost 7 bases to trimming and J lost 0 bases, with 10 bases between them. Per germline, CDR1 MNHEY and CDR2 SVGAGI. The CDR3 sequence is CASTSPSSYEQYF. As DNA, the CDR3 is TGTGCCAGCACCAGCCCTAGCTCCTACGAGCAGTACTTC.

This clonotype was counted between two and nine times. The rearrangement links TRBV6-6 to TRBJ2-7, with 11 nucleotides matching TRBD1. The CDR3 spans 14 residues. Germline loops: CDR1 MNHNY, CDR2 SVGAGI (reference sequence). The V gene end was trimmed by 5 bases and the J gene end by 4 bases; junction bases not matched to a gene: 4. CDR3 nucleotides: TGTGCCAGCAGTCGTGGACAGGGGGCTTACGAGCAGTACTTC. This codes for CASSRGQGAYEQYF.

V and J are TRBV6-2 or TRBV6-3 and TRBJ2-1; 11 bases align to TRBD2. The CDR3 spans 17 residues. In germline, CDR1 is MNHEY, CDR2 SVGEGT. With V trimmed by 0 bases and J by 9 bases, 10 bases remained unmatched. Here the CDR3 DNA reads TGTGCCAGCAGTTACTCGAGGATTTCTAGCGGGAGGAGTGAGCAGTTCTTC. Translated: CASSYSRISSGRSEQFF.